This entry features one T cell receptor (beta chain) sequence. The antigen is unknown. This entry comes from a study of cytomegalovirus exposure and HLA in healthy donors. Study-level findings and limits: Reports credit the classifier with highly specific, highly sensitive diagnosis of cytomegalovirus status.

Both 60 Vbeta primers and 13 Jbeta primers went into the PCR. Produced via immunoSEQ multiplex PCR; TCRdb's table is partial and in-frame only. This sample has more than 150,000 clones, with over 70% found just once. V gave up 1 base and J gave up 1 base, with 13 bases separating them. Germline loops: CDR1 SGHRS, CDR2 YFSETQ. The CDR3 has 16 amino acids. Input material: PBMCs. This TCR was sampled from a man aged 18 to 29 in good health and CMV-seronegative. The chain uses TRBV5-1 and TRBJ2-3; TRBD1 is a possible D gene (6 bases). CDR3 bases: TGCGCCAGCAGCTTGAGGATCAGGGGAGGCACAGATACGCAGTATTTT. Translating it yields CASSLRIRGGTDTQYF.